The rows below give T cell receptor beta chains drawn from one sample of a study of neurological immune-mediated disorders. TCRdb independently ran MiXCR on the 5' RACE reads; one entry per CDR3 protein. In the table there are tens of thousands of distinct CDR3 sequences, over 3.5% of which are singletons. Source material: CD4+ T cells from blood. The receptors here all came from a woman aged 40 to 50 with multiple sclerosis. Both conserved end residues are part of each CDR3. Fields, in order: CDR3 protein, CDR3 DNA, J gene, D gene, clone size, V gene. A D gene is named only where the DNA matches it firmly. Expanded clones are given a class, and other clones once, few, many or no size at all.

CDR3 protein: CASSPGLNNEQYF
CDR3 DNA: TGCGCCAGCAGCCCCGGGCTTAACAACGAGCAGTACTTC
J gene: TRBJ2-7
D gene: .
clone size: .
V gene: TRBV5-1

CDR3 protein: CASSLLDAGSSNQPQHF
CDR3 DNA: TGTGCCAGCAGCTTACTTGACGCAGGATCTAGCAATCAGCCCCAGCATTTT
J gene: TRBJ1-5
D gene: .
clone size: many
V gene: TRBV7-3

CDR3 protein: CASSPDYEQYF
CDR3 DNA: TGTGCCAGCTCACCCGACTACGAGCAGTACTTC
J gene: TRBJ2-7
D gene: .
clone size: many
V gene: TRBV18

CDR3 protein: CASSLVGQRSSYNSPLHF
CDR3 DNA: TGCGCCAGCAGCTTGGTAGGCCAGCGGAGCTCCTATAATTCACCCCTCCACTTT
J gene: TRBJ1-6
D gene: .
clone size: many
V gene: TRBV5-1

CDR3 protein: CASSPPTGGDTEAFF
CDR3 DNA: TGTGCCAGCTCACCGCCGACCGGGGGGGACACTGAAGCTTTCTTT
J gene: TRBJ1-1
D gene: .
clone size: few
V gene: TRBV18

CDR3 protein: CAISAIPGRKDYEQYF
CDR3 DNA: TGTGCCATCAGTGCCATCCCGGGACGGAAAGACTACGAGCAGTACTTC
J gene: TRBJ2-7
D gene: .
clone size: many
V gene: TRBV10-3

CDR3 protein: CASSPQTSGGSDTQYF
CDR3 DNA: TGTGCCAGCAGCCCACAGACTAGCGGGGGTAGCGATACGCAGTATTTT
J gene: TRBJ2-3
D gene: TRBD2
clone size: many
V gene: TRBV7-2

CDR3 protein: CASSLGFEAFF
CDR3 DNA: TGTGCCAGCAGTTTGGGCTTTGAAGCTTTCTTT
J gene: TRBJ1-1
D gene: .
clone size: many
V gene: TRBV12-3/TRBV12-4

CDR3 protein: CASSQRDGNEKLFF
CDR3 DNA: TGCGCCAGCAGCCAAAGGGACGGGAATGAAAAACTGTTTTTT
J gene: TRBJ1-4
D gene: .
clone size: many
V gene: TRBV4-1

CDR3 protein: CASSTQGAYGKLFF
CDR3 DNA: TGTGCCAGCAGCACACAGGGGGCATACGGAAAACTGTTTTTT
J gene: TRBJ1-4
D gene: TRBD1
clone size: many
V gene: TRBV7-9

CDR3 protein: CASSLGQGVYEQYF
CDR3 DNA: TGTGCCAGCTCGCTTGGACAGGGGGTGTACGAGCAGTACTTC
J gene: TRBJ2-7
D gene: TRBD1
clone size: many
V gene: TRBV18

CDR3 protein: CASSQDRDTGPGNTIYF
CDR3 DNA: TGCGCCAGCAGCCAAGACCGGGACACCGGGCCTGGAAACACCATATATTTT
J gene: TRBJ1-3
D gene: .
clone size: many
V gene: TRBV4-1

CDR3 protein: CSARRQGTDTQYF
CDR3 DNA: TGCAGTGCTAGAAGACAGGGAACAGATACGCAGTATTTT
J gene: TRBJ2-3
D gene: TRBD1
clone size: many
V gene: TRBV20-1

CDR3 protein: CASSPEQGAYGYTF
CDR3 DNA: TGCGCCAGCAGCCCGGAACAGGGGGCATATGGCTACACCTTC
J gene: TRBJ1-2
D gene: TRBD1
clone size: many
V gene: TRBV5-1

CDR3 protein: CSARDRRLFGQYF
CDR3 DNA: TGCAGTGCTAGAGATCGGCGGTTGTTCGGGCAGTACTTC
J gene: TRBJ2-7
D gene: .
clone size: many
V gene: TRBV20-1

CDR3 protein: CASTLQRGTSEAFF
CDR3 DNA: TGTGCCAGCACCCTTCAAAGAGGAACTTCCGAAGCTTTCTTT
J gene: TRBJ1-1
D gene: .
clone size: many
V gene: TRBV12-3/TRBV12-4

CDR3 protein: CASSSGRREGNQPQHF
CDR3 DNA: TGTGCCAGCAGTTCCGGACGGAGAGAGGGCAATCAGCCCCAGCATTTT
J gene: TRBJ1-5
D gene: .
clone size: many
V gene: TRBV27

CDR3 protein: CASRYRGGNQPQHF
CDR3 DNA: TGTGCCAGCAGATACAGGGGTGGCAATCAGCCCCAGCATTTT
J gene: TRBJ1-5
D gene: TRBD1
clone size: many
V gene: TRBV6-2/TRBV6-3

CDR3 protein: CASSPEGRSNQPQHF
CDR3 DNA: TGTGCCAGCTCACCAGAGGGCCGAAGCAATCAGCCCCAGCATTTT
J gene: TRBJ1-5
D gene: .
clone size: many
V gene: TRBV18

CDR3 protein: CASSRLAENTGELFF
CDR3 DNA: TGTGCCAGCAGTCGACTAGCGGAGAACACCGGGGAGCTGTTTTTT
J gene: TRBJ2-2
D gene: TRBD2
clone size: many
V gene: TRBV12-3/TRBV12-4

CDR3 protein: CASSQGTGTGNYGYTF
CDR3 DNA: TGTGCCAGCAGTCAGGGGACCGGGACAGGGAACTATGGCTACACCTTC
J gene: TRBJ1-2
D gene: TRBD1
clone size: many
V gene: TRBV6-5